The TCR beta chain described here comes from a study of PD-L1 blockade in urothelial cancer. At the level of the study: Researchers looked at the blood 3 weeks (second dose) and 6 weeks after treatment began. Blood samples had a median of approximately 150,000 T cells, 75,000 or so unique TCRs, and clonality 0.08 to 0.085.

Libraries were prepared by immunoSEQ multiplex PCR; TCRdb keeps only in-frame clonotypes and omits some of them. The sample has 28,000 or so clones; approximately 86% are singletons. Between 1 and 8 samples per patient were obtained, pretreatment and on-treatment. The V gene end was trimmed by 3 bases and the J gene end by 6 bases; junction bases not matched to a gene: 8. This CDR3 is 15 amino acids long. The germline V gene has CDR1 SGDLS and CDR2 YYNGEE. The specimen was PBMCs, collected around atezolizumab (anti-PD-L1) treatment. The sequence came from a man aged 60 to 69 with urothelial cancer. The gene calls are TRBV9 and TRBJ1-1, with 10 bases aligning to TRBD1. The CDR3 coding sequence is TGTGCCAGCAGCGCCGAGACAGGGGGCATCTCTGAAGCTTTCTTT. Its protein product is CASSAETGGISEAFF.